The 26 T cell receptor beta chains below all came from one sample that was sequenced in a study of blood T cell repertoires in COVID-19. Sequencing was performed with immunoSEQ multiplex PCR; in TCRdb, only in-frame clones are kept and a portion is missing. The repertoire has some 68,000 clones, about 90% of them found once; the top ten carry less than 0.55%. Sequencing input: peripheral blood. The receptors here all came from a man aged 45-65 years with COVID-19, enrolled during active disease.

This clone was observed once. The J gene is TRBJ1-2, the V gene TRBV2, with 8 bases aligning to TRBD1. The trim removed 4 bases at V and 8 bases at J, leaving 6 bases unmatched. Germline V gene data show CDR1 as SNHLY and CDR2 as FYNNEI. The CDR3 length is 13 residues. The CDR3 nucleotides read TGTGCCAGCAGTGGTCAGGGGGCCGAGGGCTACACCTTC. The encoded protein is CASSGQGAEGYTF. Filled out from reference TRBV2 and TRBJ1-2, the complete variable domain reads EPEVTQTPSHQVTQMGQEVILRCVPISNHLYFYWYRQILGQKVEFLVSFYNNEISEKSEIFDDQFSVERPDGSNFTLKIRSTKLEDSAMYFCASSGQGAEGYTFGSGTRLTVV.

The chain employs TRBV2 and TRBJ1-2; 8 nucleotides match TRBD1. This CDR3 has 15 residues. The trim removed 3 bases at V and 8 bases at J, leaving 11 bases unmatched. Germline CDR1 is SNHLY and CDR2 is FYNNEI. Written as DNA, the CDR3 is TGTGCCAGCAGTGACCGGAGCAGGGGGCCTCAGGGCTACACCTTC. This translates into CASSDRSRGPQGYTF.

V is TRBV7-9 and J is TRBJ2-7; 7 bases match TRBD2. CDR1 is SEHNR, CDR2 FQNEAQ, per germline (reference sequence). The V and J ends lost 5 bases and 3 bases, in that order; junction bases with no gene match: 7. The CDR3 loop spans 14 amino acids. The CDR3 DNA is TGTGCCAGCAGCACCTCCGGCGGGGGCTACGAGCAGTACTTC. Its protein product is CASSTSGGGYEQYF.

The chain joins TRBV27 to TRBJ1-6, with 11 bases lining up with TRBD1. Germline values: CDR1 MNHEY, CDR2 SMNVEV (reference sequence). This CDR3 region has 15 residues. V lost 9 bases, J lost 7 bases, and 8 bases stayed unmatched. The CDR3 sequence is CASIGTGGGNSPLHF. DNA for the CDR3: TGTGCCAGTATTGGGACAGGGGGGGGGAATTCACCCCTCCACTTT.

The chain links TRBV5-5 to TRBJ1-2; D gene unclear. Germline CDR1 and CDR2: SGHKS and YYEKEE (reference sequence). The CDR3 spans 15 residues. Trimming cost V 0 bases and J 8 bases, with 17 bases left between them. The CDR3 protein is CASSLGVQDIWGYTF. The CDR3, as DNA: TGTGCCAGCAGCTTGGGAGTACAAGACATATGGGGCTACACCTTC.

The CDR3 here is CASSLTLGRSYNEQFF. CDR3 nucleotide sequence: TGTGCCAGCAGCCTGACTCTAGGGAGGTCCTACAATGAGCAGTTCTTC. This chain links TRBV5-8 with TRBJ2-1, with D possibly matching TRBD2 (6 bases). This CDR3 has 16 amino acids. The V and J ends lost 4 bases and 1 base respectively, with 15 bases between them. CDR1 SGHTS and CDR2 YDEGEE come from the germline V gene.

The CDR3 DNA follows: TGTGCCAGCAGCTTGTCGCTGGGCTTTGGCACTGAAGCTTTCTTT. It is translated as CASSLSLGFGTEAFF. This sequence joins TRBV5-6 and TRBJ1-1; D ambiguous. The V end was cut by 1 base, the J end by 4 bases, with 14 bases between. The CDR3 is made up of 15 amino acids. Germline V gives CDR1 SGHDT, CDR2 YYEEEE. Variable domain in full (rest from reference TRBV5-6 and TRBJ1-1): DAGVTQSPTHLIKTRGQQVTLRCSPKSGHDTVSWYQQALGQGPQFIFQYYEEEERQRGNFPDRFSGHQFPNYSSELNVNALLLGDSALYLCASSLSLGFGTEAFFGQGTRLTVV.

The chain recombines TRBV21-1 with TRBJ1-2; the table assigns TRBD1, which was not confirmed against the DNA. TRBV21-1 is a recognized pseudogene. The CDR3 spans 17 residues. CDR3 nucleotide sequence: TGTGCCAGCAGCAAAAGGCTTTGGGGGCCGGCTAACTATGGCTACACCTTC. Residues: CASSKRLWGPANYGYTF.

CDR3 nucleotide sequence: TGTGCCAGCAGTACCGGACTAGCGGGAGAGCGTGAGCAGTTCTTC. Protein: CASSTGLAGEREQFF. V usage is TRBV6-2 or TRBV6-3 and J usage is TRBJ2-1, with TRBD2 matching over 13 bases. The V gene's germline CDR1 is MNHEY and CDR2 SVGEGT. V shed 5 bases, J shed 9 bases, and the junction held 7 bases outside the gene matches. The CDR3 totals 15 residues.

The chain couples TRBV11-2 to TRBJ1-1; 7 bases align to TRBD1. The CDR3 sequence is 15 residues long. The germline V gene encodes CDR1 SGHAT and CDR2 FQNNGV. The V and J ends lost 3 bases and 1 base, in that order; junction bases with no gene match: 5. This CDR3 is CASSFYRGRNTEAFF. CDR3 DNA sequence: TGTGCCAGCAGCTTCTACAGGGGAAGGAACACTGAAGCTTTCTTT.

The CDR3: CASSPGGSGPYEQYF. The CDR3 DNA reads as TGTGCCAGCAGCCCCGGTGGTAGCGGCCCCTACGAGCAGTACTTC. This rearrangement joins TRBV5-4 to TRBJ2-7; D possibly corresponds to TRBD2 (6 bases). Germline lookup yields CDR1 SGHNT and CDR2 YYREEE (reference sequence). This CDR3 is built from 15 residues. The V end was cut by 4 bases, the J end by 2 bases, with 16 bases between.

The J gene is TRBJ1-4, the V gene TRBV3-1 (or the pseudogene TRBV3-2); weak D call: TRBD1 (5 bases). Germline CDR1 reads LGHDT; CDR2 reads YNNKEL (reference sequence). This CDR3 has 15 residues. Trimming took 1 base from V and 6 from J, leaving 12 bases between them. As DNA, the CDR3 is TGTGCCAGCAGCCAAGGCGTCTGGGGGGATGAAAAACTGTTTTTT. This sequence encodes CASSQGVWGDEKLFF.

This clone was found once. The V call is TRBV11-2, the J call TRBJ2-7; weak D call: TRBD1 (6 bases). Trimming took 8 bases from V and 2 from J, leaving 13 bases between them. The CDR3 consists of 13 residues. Germline values: CDR1 SGHAT, CDR2 FQNNGV. CDR3: CASHKTGTYEQYF. In DNA form, the CDR3 reads TGTGCCAGCCACAAAACAGGGACCTACGAGCAGTACTTC.

The J gene is TRBJ2-1, the V gene TRBV19; 16 bases align to TRBD2. The V gene's germline CDR1 is LNHDA and CDR2 SQIVND (reference sequence). J was trimmed by 9 bases and V by 0 bases; bases with no gene match: 8. CDR3 length equals 18 residues. CDR3 sequence: CASSIEGLAGGPWTEQFF. The DNA of the CDR3 is TGTGCCAGTAGTATAGAGGGACTAGCGGGAGGGCCCTGGACTGAGCAGTTCTTC.

The J gene is TRBJ1-2, the V gene TRBV14, with 10 bases matching TRBD1. The germline V gene encodes CDR1 SGHDN and CDR2 FVKESK. With V trimmed by 4 bases and J by 2 bases, 7 bases remained unmatched. This CDR3 region has 16 residues. The CDR3 DNA follows: TGTGCCAGCAGCCCGGGACAGGGGCCTCCAAACTATGGCTACACCTTC. The encoded protein is CASSPGQGPPNYGYTF.

This clone was seen once. This sequence joins TRBV3-1 (or the pseudogene TRBV3-2) and TRBJ2-3; 9 nucleotides align to TRBD1. The CDR3 totals 18 residues. The V and J ends lost 3 bases and 4 bases, in that order; junction bases with no gene match: 14. Germline V CDR1 and CDR2: LGHDT, YNNKEL (reference sequence). The CDR3 protein is CASSQVVYHRGPSDTQYF. CDR3 bases: TGTGCCAGCAGCCAGGTTGTATATCACAGGGGGCCCTCAGATACGCAGTATTTT.

The chain employs TRBV5-8 and TRBJ2-5; D might be TRBD1 (6 bases). The germline V gene has CDR1 SGHTS and CDR2 YDEGEE. The CDR3 runs 14 residues. With 2 bases removed from V and 5 bases from J, the gap between germline ends came to 13 bases. The CDR3 loop reads CASSFGGRGETQYF. DNA of the CDR3: TGTGCCAGCAGCTTCGGAGGAAGGGGGGAGACCCAGTACTTC. Complete variable domain (other parts from reference TRBV5-8 and TRBJ2-5): EAGVTQSPTHLIKTRGQQATLRCSPISGHTSVYWYQQALGLGLQFLLWYDEGEERNRGNFPPRFSGRQFPNYSSELNVNALELEDSALYLCASSFGGRGETQYFGPGTRLLVL.

The CDR3 region has the DNA TGTGCCTGGGGGACAGGGGGGAATTCACCCCTCCACTTT. As protein: CAWGTGGNSPLHF. The V gene is TRBV30, the J gene TRBJ1-6, with 11 bases that match TRBD1. CDR1 GTSNPN and CDR2 SVGIG come from the germline V gene (reference sequence). CDR3 length equals 13 residues. Germline trimming cut 5 bases from V and 7 bases from J; bases unmatched to any gene: 1.

The chain links TRBV4-1 to TRBJ1-2; D not resolved. Trimming left V 1 base short and J 3 bases short, with 12 bases between. Per germline, CDR1 MGHRA and CDR2 YSYEKL. This CDR3 region has 15 residues. The DNA of the CDR3 is TGCGCCAGCAGCCAAGTTCGTCGGTTGGACTATGGCTACACCTTC. This gives the protein CASSQVRRLDYGYTF.

Note on this clone: Germline and junction disagree at one end, which may indicate a read error. V gene TRBV7-7 combines with J gene TRBJ2-3, with D possibly being TRBD1 or TRBD2 (5 bases each). Germline V gives CDR1 SSHAT, CDR2 FNYEAQ (reference sequence). The CDR3 extends over 21 amino acids. The DNA for the CDR3 is TGTGCTAGCAGCTTAGAGGGCGACAGAACAGAGACAGCATATTGTTTAGATACGCAGTATTTT. As protein: CASSLEGDRTETAYCLDTQYF.

V and J are TRBV28 and TRBJ1-1; D unresolved. The CDR3 consists of 11 residues. The V and J ends lost 6 bases and 7 bases respectively, with 9 bases between them. CDR1 is MDHEN and CDR2 is SYDVKM in the germline V gene. Here the CDR3 DNA reads TGTGCCAGCAGCCGGGGTAGTGAAGCTTTCTTT. As protein: CASSRGSEAFF. Full variable domain (remainder filled in from reference TRBV28 and TRBJ1-1): DVKVTQSSRYLVKRTGEKVFLECVQDMDHENMFWYRQDPGLGLRLIYFSYDVKMKEKGDIPEGYSVSREKKERFSLILESASTNQTSMYLCASSRGSEAFFGQGTRLTVV.

This chain uses TRBV24-1 with TRBJ2-1, with 7 positions matching TRBD1. Germline lookup yields CDR1 KGHDR and CDR2 SFDVKD. V trimming: 5 bases; J trimming: 0 bases; junction bases outside the gene matches: 9. The CDR3 is 17 residues long. The CDR3 region is CATSGGIRDSSYNEQFF. For the CDR3, the DNA is TGTGCCACCAGTGGGGGGATTAGGGACAGCTCCTACAATGAGCAGTTCTTC.

This clone has just one count. The chain combines TRBV4-1 with TRBJ1-1; D is undetermined. Trimming removed 0 bases from V and 8 bases from J, with 19 bases in between. Per germline, CDR1 MGHRA and CDR2 YSYEKL. The CDR3 consists of 16 residues. CDR3 loop: CASSQEHMGLNLEAFF. For the CDR3, the DNA is TGCGCCAGCAGCCAAGAACACATGGGCTTAAATCTAGAAGCTTTCTTT.

This chain uses TRBV7-9 with TRBJ2-5; D may be TRBD2 (6 bases). The V end was cut by 5 bases, the J end by 2 bases, with 9 bases between. Germline CDR1 and CDR2: SEHNR and FQNEAQ (reference sequence). The CDR3 is 13 amino acids. CDR3 residues: CASSEGRQETQYF. DNA for the CDR3: TGTGCCAGCAGCGAAGGGAGGCAAGAGACCCAGTACTTC.

The J gene is TRBJ2-2, the V gene TRBV18; TRBD2 matches 7 bases. Losses at the gene ends were 3 bases for V and 4 bases for J; bases not matched to a gene: 8. Germline V gene sequence: CDR1 KGHSH, CDR2 LQKENI. The CDR3 loop spans 16 amino acids. Here the CDR3 DNA reads TGTGCCAGCTCACCGGTTCGCAGGGAGGGCACCGGGGAGCTGTTTTTT. Translated: CASSPVRREGTGELFF.

The chain combines TRBV2 with TRBJ2-5; D unclear. Trimming removed 5 bases from V and 0 bases from J, with 4 bases in between. Per the germline V gene, CDR1 is SNHLY and CDR2 is FYNNEI. This CDR3 comprises 12 residues. The CDR3 region is CASSLNQETQYF. For the CDR3, the DNA is TGTGCCAGCAGTCTAAACCAAGAGACCCAGTACTTC. Full variable domain (rest looked up from reference TRBV2 and TRBJ2-5): EPEVTQTPSHQVTQMGQEVILRCVPISNHLYFYWYRQILGQKVEFLVSFYNNEISEKSEIFDDQFSVERPDGSNFTLKIRSTKLEDSAMYFCASSLNQETQYFGPGTRLLVL.